This T cell receptor beta chain originates from a study of T cells expressing NK-cell markers. The wider study: Cells sorted as CD3+CD56+NKG2C+, CD3+CD56+NKG2C- and CD3+CD56-NKG2C+ T cells supplied the TCR beta repertoires. There were seven HCMV-seropositive donors and one seronegative donor among the eight sequenced.

Per the germline V gene, CDR1 is SGHRS and CDR2 is YFSETQ. CDR3 length: 14 amino acids. UMI-tagged 5'RACE template switching yielded the TCR beta cDNA. From the 5' RACE reads, TCRdb lists one entry per CDR3 protein and no DNA. This specimen shows around 550,000 distinct CDR3 sequences; the ten leading clones hold approximately 3.5%. The chain employs TRBV5-1 and TRBJ2-4; TCRdb's D call, TRBD1, is unchecked because there is no DNA. This clonotype was obtained from a man aged 18 to 35 in good health. The sequenced sample consisted of blood T cells: a sorted CD56 or NKG2C T cell subset, CD4+ or CD8+ T cells, or bulk PBMC T cells (not recorded which). Here the CDR3 reads CASRLQGAKNIQYF. Full variable domain (remainder filled in from reference TRBV5-1 and TRBJ2-4): KAGVTQTPRYLIKTRGQQVTLSCSPISGHRSVSWYQQTPGQGLQFLFEYFSETQRNKGNFPGRFSGRQFSNSRSEMNVSTLELGDSALYLCASRLQGAKNIQYFGAGTRLSVL.